The sample holds a few counts of the clone carrying this T cell receptor beta chain. Its target is unknown. The sample belongs to a study of T cell responses to AZD1222 COVID-19 vaccine. Study results and caveats: Spike was spanned by vaccine-associated CD4 TCRs, with dominance at 160-218 and 743-854. Only six individuals given AZD1222 were seropositive at baseline.

The repertoire was sequenced with immunoSEQ multiplex PCR; TCRdb's copy has only in-frame clones and lacks some. The table shows 100,000 to 120,000 clones, with about 95% occurring only once. This CDR3 is 15 amino acids long. The V end lost 1 base, the J end lost 3 bases, and 13 bases lay between the germline ends. Germline CDR1 reads SGHVS; CDR2 reads FQNEAQ. The J gene is TRBJ2-7, the V gene TRBV7-8; tentatively, D is TRBD1 or TRBD2 (6 bases each). The source was peripheral blood, collected 28 days after the second AZD1222 dose. This clonotype was obtained from an adult who received the AZD1222 COVID-19 vaccine. The CDR3 region is CASSLVARGGYEQYF. CDR3 bases: TGTGCCAGCAGCTTAGTTGCCAGGGGAGGCTACGAGCAGTACTTC.